These 23 T cell receptor beta chains were sequenced from one sample in a study of human T cells and chemical hapten exposure. Time point indicated: patch test 3, about 24 weeks after DPC sensitization. Stated treatment: therapeutic diphenylcyclopropenone sensitization with weekly scalp DPC. TCRdb re-called the RACE reads with MiXCR, one entry per CDR3 protein. In the table there are 150,000 to 200,000 distinct CDR3 sequences, around 23% of which are singletons. The source was whole blood, collected in connection with sensitization to the hapten diphenylcyclopropenone (DPC). These receptors were obtained from a woman between 35 and 50 years old with alopecia areata. Some clones in this sample may be carry-over from other donors' samples.

The sample holds a few counts of this clonotype. The rearrangement joins TRBV6-6 to TRBJ2-2; D is possibly TRBD1 (6 bases). This CDR3 is built from 13 residues. Germline values: CDR1 MNHNY, CDR2 SVGAGI (reference sequence). The V end was cut by 10 bases, the J end by 1 base, with 10 bases between. CDR3 protein: CATRTENTGELFF. The CDR3 DNA is TGTGCCACCCGGACAGAGAACACCGGGGAGCTGTTTTTT.

This clonotype was recorded a few times. The rearrangement joins TRBV12-3 or TRBV12-4 to TRBJ2-2, with a weak D call TRBD1 (6 bases). V lost 3 bases to trimming and J lost 1 base, with 12 bases between them. CDR3 size: 16 residues. The CDR3, as DNA: TGTGCCAGCAGTTTGGACAGCGGACTGAACACCGGGGAGCTGTTTTTT. Amino acids: CASSLDSGLNTGELFF.

V is TRBV28 and J is TRBJ1-1; 9 bases match TRBD1. V was clipped by 5 bases and J by 4 bases; unmatched bases: 11. In germline, CDR1 is MDHEN, CDR2 SYDVKM. The CDR3 length is 16 residues. The CDR3 bases are TGTGCCAGCAGTCCTCGGACAGGGGCCCCGAGCACTGAAGCTTTCTTT. It encodes CASSPRTGAPSTEAFF.

This clonotype was found many times. The chain has TRBV4-3 and TRBJ2-7, with D possibly TRBD1 on 6 matching bases. This CDR3 has 15 residues. Germline V gene lookup returns CDR1 LGHNA and CDR2 YSLEER. With 0 bases removed from V and 6 bases from J, the gap between germline ends came to 15 bases. The CDR3, as DNA: TGCGCCAGCAGCCAAGACTCACAGGGTATCGGCGAGCAGTACTTC. This translates into CASSQDSQGIGEQYF.

V gene TRBV10-3 combines with J gene TRBJ1-5; D is undetermined. The CDR3 runs to 16 residues. Germline values: CDR1 ENHRY, CDR2 SYGVKD. V was shortened by 0 bases and J by 1 base, with 10 bases between the two germline ends. The CDR3 spells CAISESKGRSNQPQHF. CDR3 coding DNA: TGTGCCATCAGTGAGTCGAAGGGTAGGAGCAATCAGCCCCAGCATTTT.

This sequence joins TRBV6-5 and TRBJ2-7; 11 bases align to TRBD2. Germline V gives CDR1 MNHEY, CDR2 SVGAGI. Trimming removed 0 bases from V and 7 bases from J; junction bases left unmatched: 8. This CDR3 has 16 residues. Written as DNA, the CDR3 is TGTGCCAGCAGTTACTCGTTAGCGGGAGGGCCGGGGGAGCAGTACTTC. It encodes CASSYSLAGGPGEQYF.

This clonotype was counted between two and nine times. The chain recombines TRBV6-1 with TRBJ2-7; 9 positions agree with TRBD1. The CDR3 runs to 14 residues. Trimming took 5 bases from V and 2 from J; bases not matched to a gene: 4. From germline, CDR1 is MNHNS and CDR2 SASEGT. This CDR3 reads CASSRQGVTYEQYF. CDR3 nucleotides: TGTGCCAGCAGTAGACAGGGGGTTACCTACGAGCAGTACTTC.

This chain joins TRBV2 and TRBJ2-1; 7 bases match TRBD1. The ends lost 6 bases at V and 7 bases at J; junction bases unmatched: 12. Per the germline V gene, CDR1 is SNHLY and CDR2 is FYNNEI. The CDR3 is made up of 15 amino acids. CDR3 residues: CASRKTGISFNEQFF. Here the CDR3 DNA reads TGTGCCAGCAGAAAGACAGGGATTAGCTTTAATGAGCAGTTCTTC.

V usage is TRBV20-1 and J usage is TRBJ2-2, with D hard to call. The ends were cut back, 6 bases at V and 4 bases at J, with 9 bases in the middle. Germline V gene sequence: CDR1 DFQATT, CDR2 SNEGSKA (reference sequence). The CDR3 has 12 residues. The DNA for the CDR3 is TGCAGTGCCAGAAGGCCCACCGGGGAGCTGTTTTTT. Translating gives CSARRPTGELFF.

A few counts support this clonotype. The V call is TRBV7-8, the J call TRBJ1-2, with D perhaps TRBD1 (5 bases). The CDR3 sequence is 14 residues long. Trimming took 1 base from V and 4 from J, leaving 10 bases between them. The germline CDR1 and CDR2 sequences are SGHVS and FQNEAQ. Here the CDR3 DNA reads TGTGCCAGCAGCTTAGGTCGACAGACCTATGGCTACACCTTC. Its protein is CASSLGRQTYGYTF. Full variable domain (outside the CDR3, taken from reference TRBV7-8 and TRBJ1-2): GAGVSQSPRYKVAKRGQDVALRCDPISGHVSLFWYQQALGQGPEFLTYFQNEAQLDKSGLPSDRFFAERPEGSVSTLKIQRTQQEDSAVYLCASSLGRQTYGYTFGSGTRLTVV.

This clonotype has just a few counts. This chain joins TRBV4-3 and TRBJ2-1; tentatively, D is TRBD2 (5 bases). Trimming left V 6 bases short and J 9 bases short, with 21 bases between. From germline, CDR1 is LGHNA and CDR2 YSLEER. The CDR3 is 15 residues long. CDR3 DNA: TGCGCCAGCAGGGGAGAAGGCAAGGGCGGTTTTGAGCAGTTCTTC. It yields the protein CASRGEGKGGFEQFF.

The table lists this clonotype with a few counts. The genes are TRBV4-1 and TRBJ2-7, with a possible D match to TRBD1 (6 bases). The CDR3 consists of 15 residues. Germline V gene sequence: CDR1 MGHRA, CDR2 YSYEKL. Trimming took 0 bases from V and 10 from J, leaving 19 bases between them. CDR3 nucleotides: TGCGCCAGCAGCCAAGATGGGACCACCGGGACACTACAGTACTTC. This translates into CASSQDGTTGTLQYF.

This clonotype was observed a few times. The chain couples TRBV29-1 to TRBJ1-1; unclear D gene. CDR3 length: 13 residues. Germline values: CDR1 SQVTM, CDR2 ANQGSEA. V was pared by 2 bases and J by 6 bases, with 13 bases between. The CDR3 DNA reads as TGCAGCGTTGAACTGAGGTGGAAGGCTGAAGCTTTCTTT. It codes for CSVELRWKAEAFF.

This clonotype was found many times. The chain has TRBV7-9 and TRBJ2-1; D call uncertain. This CDR3 is 15 amino acids long. CDR1 SEHNR and CDR2 FQNEAQ come from the germline V gene (reference sequence). The V end was cut by 2 bases, the J end by 8 bases, with 16 bases between. Here the CDR3 DNA reads TGTGCCAGCAGCTTACTTGGCCGGTCCGAAGATGAGCAGTTCTTC. Amino acid sequence: CASSLLGRSEDEQFF. Supplemented by reference TRBV7-9 and TRBJ2-1, the full variable domain reads DTGVSQNPRHKITKRGQNVTFRCDPISEHNRLYWYRQTLGQGPEFLTYFQNEAQLEKSRLLSDRFSAERPKGSFSTLEIQRTEQGDSAMYLCASSLLGRSEDEQFFGPGTRLTVL.

This chain links TRBV28 with TRBJ1-2; D unclear. The CDR3 runs 13 residues. V dropped 6 bases and J dropped 1 base, with 9 bases sitting between them. The germline V gene has CDR1 MDHEN and CDR2 SYDVKM. Here the CDR3 DNA reads TGTGCCAGCAGCCCTCCCCATAACTATGGCTACACCTTC. Translated, it gives CASSPPHNYGYTF.

The CDR3 DNA reads TGCAGTGCTAGAGACGGCGGGCAGACCTACGAGCAGTACTTC. This sequence encodes CSARDGGQTYEQYF. J is TRBJ2-7 and V is TRBV20-1; a weak D match, TRBD2 (5 bases). There are 14 residues in the CDR3. V lost 0 bases and J 2 bases, leaving 11 bases between the germline ends. Germline V CDR1 and CDR2: DFQATT, SNEGSKA (reference sequence).

V gene TRBV5-6 combines with J gene TRBJ2-1; possible D gene TRBD1, 5 bases. The CDR3 totals 16 residues. In germline, CDR1 is SGHDT, CDR2 YYEEEE. Trimming stripped 4 bases from V and 9 bases from J, with 23 bases between. The CDR3 DNA sequence: TGTGCCAGCAGCCCGATGACAGAGCTAGACCGGAGTGAGCAGTTCTTC. Its translation is CASSPMTELDRSEQFF.

This clonotype was seen ten or more times. The chain links TRBV6-5 to TRBJ1-5; D remains ambiguous. The V gene lost 4 bases and the J gene lost 2 bases, with 9 bases spanning the gap. The CDR3 contains 14 residues. CDR1 and CDR2 from the germline V gene are MNHEY and SVGAGI. CDR3 loop: CASSWGQGNQPQHF. The CDR3, as DNA: TGTGCCAGCAGTTGGGGTCAGGGCAATCAGCCCCAGCATTTT.

This clonotype was found a few times. This chain connects TRBV25-1 to TRBJ1-2; 7 positions match TRBD1. V trimming: 1 base; J trimming: 0 bases; junction bases outside the gene matches: 2. CDR1 is MGHDK and CDR2 is SYGVNS in the germline V gene. The CDR3 contains 15 residues. DNA for the CDR3: TGTGCCAGCAGTGAATGGGGGACAGCTAACTATGGCTACACCTTC. Translating gives CASSEWGTANYGYTF.

There are many counts of this clonotype. The chain links TRBV7-2 to TRBJ1-2; D is uncertain. This CDR3 region has 13 residues. The V end was cut by 5 bases, the J end by 4 bases, with 11 bases between. The germline gives CDR1 SGHTA, CDR2 FQGNSA. In nucleotides, the CDR3 is TGTGCCAGCAGCCCACCAAGTGGCTATGGCTACACCTTC. Translation gives CASSPPSGYGYTF.

This clonotype was observed a few times. The chain employs TRBV10-3 and TRBJ2-3; D remains unclear. The V end lost 3 bases, the J end lost 1 base, and 5 bases lay between the germline ends. This CDR3 has 13 residues. Germline lookup yields CDR1 ENHRY and CDR2 SYGVKD. DNA of the CDR3: TGTGCCATCAGTGACCTAGGCACAGATACGCAGTATTTT. Translated, it gives CAISDLGTDTQYF.

This clonotype was seen a handful of times. The CDR3 sequence: CASQLGGISNEQFF. CDR3 nucleotides: TGTGCCAGCCAATTAGGGGGGATTAGTAATGAGCAGTTCTTC. The chain recombines TRBV27 with TRBJ2-1; D tentatively reads TRBD1 or TRBD2 (6 bases each). In germline, CDR1 is MNHEY, CDR2 SMNVEV (reference sequence). The CDR3 is 14 amino acids. V shed 8 bases and J shed 7 bases, with 18 bases lying between them.

This clonotype was picked up many times. CDR3 loop: CASSPGTFTDTQYF. The DNA of the CDR3 is TGTGCCAGCAGCCCGGGGACTTTCACAGATACGCAGTATTTT. The chain is built from TRBV7-2 and TRBJ2-3; a possible D gene is TRBD2 (6 bases). Germline CDR1 and CDR2: SGHTA and FQGNSA. This CDR3 spans 14 amino acids. V lost 5 bases to trimming and J lost 2 bases, with 11 bases between them.